The text below deals with one T cell receptor (beta chain). Its target is unknown. The use of a sample-barcoded 5' primer and a J-beta primer mix characterized a second PCR of roughly 6 to 11 cycles. Each CDR3 protein gets one entry after TCRdb re-called the 5' RACE reads with MiXCR. The repertoire holds hundreds of thousands of distinct CDR3 sequences, 45% to 50% seen once, with 30% to 35% in the top ten. The study recruited healthy Caucasian donors from Russia who were aged about 6 to 95. This entry comes from a study of blood T cells in healthy people across ages. Study as a whole: Capturing about one barcoded beta molecule per two T cells was achieved by template switching.

Notes on the study in general: It was the long-lived donors that had more naive CD4+ cells and higher diversity than aged donors. Naive T cell percentage showed a strong correlation with the diversity of TCR beta.

V dropped 7 bases and J dropped 3 bases, with 10 bases sitting between them. CDR3 size: 12 residues. CDR1 MNHEY and CDR2 SVGEGT come from the germline V gene. Sequenced sample: blood. The TCR originated in a woman aged 55-70 years in good health. The chain combines TRBV6-2 or TRBV6-3 with TRBJ2-7; D is undetermined. The CDR3 region has the DNA TGTGCCAGCAAAGACCCGGGCTACGAGCAGTACTTC. Its protein is CASKDPGYEQYF.